The T cell receptor beta chain described here comes from a study of blood T cell repertoires in COVID-19. The table came from immunoSEQ multiplex PCR; TCRdb's copy has only in-frame clones and leaves some out. The table shows hundreds of thousands of clones, with 80% to 90% occurring only once. This CDR3 is built from 17 residues. Germline V gene sequence: CDR1 WSHSY, CDR2 SAAADI. With V trimmed by 3 bases and J by 5 bases, 11 bases remained unmatched. Sequenced input: peripheral blood. The source is a woman in her twenties or thirties with acute or convalescent COVID-19. V and J are TRBV10-2 and TRBJ2-3; 10 positions match TRBD2. CDR3 bases: TGCGCCAGCAGTGACATTCTACTAGCGGGGCGAGAAGATACGCAGTATTTT. It specifies CASSDILLAGREDTQYF.